The rows below give T cell receptor beta chains drawn from one sample of a study of T cells in localized non-small cell lung cancer. Clones were sequenced by immunoSEQ multiplex PCR, and TCRdb holds only the in-frame ones, with some missing. The sample has approximately 1,500 clones, roughly a quarter seen once. Source: normal lung tissue next to the tumor, taken before any cancer treatment. The receptors stem from a male donor at least 60 years old with stage II squamous cell lung carcinoma. Both conserved end residues are part of each CDR3. The D gene is left open where the match is weak. Rows may omit the clone size; those that give it use once, few, many or a size class.

.,.,TRBV15,TRBJ2-1,CATSKRDALYNEQFF,TGTGCCACCAGCAAACGAGACGCCCTCTACAATGAGCAGTTCTTC
medium-sized,TRBD2,TRBV6-8,TRBJ2-1,CASSYLASGVINEQFF,TGTGCCAGCAGTTACCTGGCTAGCGGGGTTATAAATGAGCAGTTCTTC
.,TRBD2,TRBV11-3,TRBJ2-1,CASSLQLASGRSNEQFF,TGTGCCAGCAGCTTACAGTTGGCTAGCGGGAGGTCTAATGAGCAGTTCTTC
medium-sized,.,TRBV6-8,TRBJ1-2,CASSELVTYGYTF,TGTGCCAGCAGTGAGTTGGTTACCTATGGCTACACCTTC
.,TRBD1,TRBV19,TRBJ2-1,CASLTGQGNEQFF,TGTGCCAGCCTCACCGGACAGGGGAATGAGCAGTTCTTC
few,.,TRBV6-8,TRBJ1-2,CASSYEQNYGYTF,TGTGCCAGCAGTTACGAACAGAACTATGGCTACACCTTC
medium-sized,.,TRBV4-1,TRBJ1-4,CASSQGPQGWKLFF,TGCGCCAGCAGCCAAGGGCCCCAGGGGTGGAAACTGTTTTTT
.,.,TRBV28,TRBJ1-1,CASSLSRNTEAFF,TGTGCCAGCAGTTTAAGCAGAAACACTGAAGCTTTCTTT
medium-sized,TRBD2,TRBV11-3,TRBJ2-1,CASSFLLAGIGGEQFF,TGTGCCAGCAGCTTTTTACTAGCGGGAATAGGGGGTGAGCAGTTCTTC
medium-sized,.,TRBV4-1,TRBJ2-5,CASSQAQGDETQYF,TGCGCCAGCAGCCAAGCACAGGGTGATGAGACCCAGTACTTC
.,.,TRBV19,TRBJ1-5,CASSIPQNSNQPQHF,TGTGCCAGTAGTATCCCACAGAATAGCAATCAGCCCCAGCATTTT
.,.,TRBV6-8,TRBJ2-7,CASSPGRYYEQYF,TGTGCCAGCAGCCCGGGCCGTTACTACGAGCAGTACTTC
.,TRBD1,TRBV5-1,TRBJ2-7,CASSLPDRDLYEQYF,TGCGCCAGCAGCTTGCCGGACAGGGATCTCTACGAGCAGTACTTC
few,.,TRBV11-3,TRBJ2-1,CASSPYVTYNEQFF,TGTGCCAGCAGCCCGTACGTGACCTACAATGAGCAGTTCTTC
large,TRBD1,TRBV6-8,TRBJ1-2,CATASTRTGGGYGYTF,TGTGCCACCGCTTCAACCCGAACAGGGGGCGGTTATGGCTACACCTTC
.,.,TRBV9,TRBJ2-3,CASSVVGRGTDTQYF,TGTGCCAGCAGCGTAGTGGGGCGCGGGACAGATACGCAGTATTTT
.,.,TRBV29-1,TRBJ1-2,CSARDTVTYGYTF,TGCAGCGCCCGGGACACCGTGACCTATGGCTACACCTTC
.,.,TRBV28,TRBJ1-4,CASSMPLTNEKLFF,TGTGCCAGCAGTATGCCGCTCACAAATGAAAAACTGTTTTTT
.,.,TRBV9,TRBJ1-1,CASFRVGTEAFF,TGTGCCAGCTTCCGGGTGGGCACTGAAGCTTTCTTT
few,.,TRBV9,TRBJ2-5,CASSVGVGKETQYF,TGTGCCAGCAGCGTAGGTGTAGGGAAAGAGACCCAGTACTTC
.,.,TRBV19,TRBJ2-7,CASSIARDYEQYF,TGTGCCAGTAGTATAGCCAGGGACTACGAGCAGTACTTC
.,TRBD1,TRBV5-1,TRBJ2-7,CASSLGGTGDAYEQYF,TGCGCCAGCAGCTTGGGTGGGACAGGGGATGCCTACGAGCAGTACTTC
.,.,TRBV19,TRBJ2-1,CASSMGLREQFF,TGTGCCAGTAGTATGGGTTTGCGCGAGCAGTTCTTC
.,.,TRBV7-1,TRBJ2-3,CASSFGGLTDTQYF,TGTGCCAGCAGCTTCGGGGGGCTCACAGATACGCAGTATTTT
.,.,TRBV9,TRBJ1-4,CASTFLGANEKLFF,TGTGCCAGCACCTTCCTGGGCGCAAATGAAAAACTGTTTTTT
.,.,TRBV5-1,TRBJ2-5,CASSPVVRAQETQYF,TGCGCCAGCAGCCCCGTTGTGAGGGCCCAAGAGACCCAGTACTTC
few,TRBD1,TRBV6-8,TRBJ1-2,CASRIGQGGNYGYTF,TGTGCCAGCAGGATTGGACAGGGAGGGAACTATGGCTACACCTTC
.,TRBD2,TRBV28,TRBJ2-7,CASSVMLAAYEQYF,TGTGCCAGCAGTGTAATGCTAGCGGCCTACGAGCAGTACTTC
large,TRBD2,TRBV6-8,TRBJ2-7,CASTSNPLAGRNPYEQYF,TGTGCCAGCACCTCTAACCCCCTAGCGGGGAGGAACCCCTACGAGCAGTACTTC
few,TRBD1,TRBV9,TRBJ1-4,CASNQQGANEKLFF,TGTGCCAGCAACCAACAGGGGGCTAATGAAAAACTGTTTTTT
.,.,TRBV9,TRBJ2-7,CASSVRGGEQYF,TGTGCCAGCAGTGTACGGGGCGGCGAGCAGTACTTC
.,.,TRBV30,TRBJ1-3,CAWSVDSRNTIYF,TGTGCCTGGAGTGTAGACAGCCGAAACACCATATATTTT
.,.,TRBV19,TRBJ1-2,CAATGGPLNYGYTF,TGTGCCGCTACCGGGGGTCCCCTTAACTATGGCTACACCTTC
few,TRBD2,TRBV28,TRBJ2-5,CASSPTSGGVKETQYF,TGTGCCAGCAGCCCGACTAGCGGGGGGGTAAAAGAGACCCAGTACTTC
few,TRBD1,TRBV6-8,TRBJ2-7,CASSYSAQGADEQYF,TGTGCCAGCAGTTACTCCGCACAGGGGGCGGACGAGCAGTACTTC
large,.,TRBV18,TRBJ2-7,CASSPARDYEQYF,TGTGCCAGCTCACCAGCGCGGGACTACGAGCAGTACTTC
few,.,TRBV1,TRBJ2-7,CASSLPGDRIYEQYF,TGCGCCAGCAGCCTCCCTGGGGACAGGATTTACGAGCAGTACTTC
.,TRBD1,TRBV28,TRBJ1-2,CASSLSGTGYGYTF,TGTGCCAGCAGTCTCTCTGGGACAGGCTATGGCTACACCTTC
.,.,TRBV9,TRBJ2-7,CASRYRFSSYEQYF,TGTGCCAGCAGGTACAGGTTCAGCTCCTACGAGCAGTACTTC
medium-sized,TRBD1,TRBV11-3,TRBJ2-2,CASSPPGTGGVLTNTGELFF,TGTGCCAGCAGCCCCCCAGGGACAGGGGGCGTGCTTACGAACACCGGGGAGCTGTTTTTT
few,TRBD2,TRBV9,TRBJ2-1,CASSVVASGANEQFF,TGTGCCAGCAGCGTTGTGGCTAGCGGGGCCAATGAGCAGTTCTTC
.,TRBD1,TRBV18,TRBJ1-2,CASSRSGQMNPGQPNYGYTF,TGTGCCAGCTCACGGAGTGGACAGATGAACCCGGGACAGCCGAACTATGGCTACACCTTC
few,TRBD1,TRBV25-1,TRBJ2-5,CASSGQGVETQYF,TGTGCCAGCAGTGGACAGGGCGTGGAGACCCAGTACTTC
.,.,TRBV14,TRBJ1-1,CASSTGGALGTEAFF,TGTGCCAGCAGCACGGGGGGAGCACTGGGGACTGAAGCTTTCTTT
.,.,TRBV5-1,TRBJ1-4,CASSFEPPNEKLFF,TGCGCCAGCAGCTTCGAGCCGCCTAATGAAAAACTGTTTTTT
.,TRBD2,TRBV11-3,TRBJ2-5,CASSFTAGGLRETQYF,TGTGCCAGCAGCTTTACAGCGGGAGGCTTAAGGGAGACCCAGTACTTC
.,.,TRBV29-1,TRBJ1-1,CSVGGRLDTEAFF,TGCAGCGTAGGGGGACGGCTGGACACTGAAGCTTTCTTT
large,.,TRBV11-3,TRBJ1-1,CASSLRGLGTEAFF,TGTGCCAGCAGCTTGCGGGGGCTGGGAACTGAAGCTTTCTTT
few,.,TRBV9,TRBJ2-6,CASSEARVPGANVLTF,TGTGCCAGCAGTGAGGCGAGGGTACCTGGGGCCAACGTCCTGACTTTC
.,TRBD2,TRBV5-1,TRBJ2-3,CASSSAGGSTDTQYF,TGCGCCAGCAGCTCCGCGGGGGGATCCACAGATACGCAGTATTTT
.,TRBD1,TRBV11-3,TRBJ1-3,CASSRGQAGNTIYF,TGTGCCAGCAGCCGCGGACAGGCCGGAAACACCATATATTTT
few,.,TRBV6-8,TRBJ2-3,CASSYSPTLHLAPGTDTQYF,TGTGCCAGCAGTTACTCGCCGACATTGCATTTGGCGCCCGGCACAGATACGCAGTATTTT
.,.,TRBV6-8,TRBJ1-4,CASSIREGTLSEKLFF,TGTGCCAGCAGCATACGGGAGGGGACACTTAGTGAAAAACTGTTTTTT
few,.,TRBV11-3,TRBJ2-4,CASSLGPALAKNIQYF,TGTGCCAGCAGCTTAGGACCAGCCCTAGCCAAAAACATTCAGTACTTC
few,.,TRBV19,TRBJ2-1,CASSMDNEQFF,TGTGCCAGTAGTATGGACAATGAGCAGTTCTTC
few,TRBD1,TRBV6-8,TRBJ1-1,CASSPVTGGYTEAFF,TGTGCCAGCAGCCCAGTTACAGGGGGCTACACTGAAGCTTTCTTT
few,.,TRBV6-1,TRBJ1-4,CASSEGGTRLLVFF,TGTGCCAGCAGTGAAGGGGGGACCCGGTTACTAGTTTTTTTT
few,.,TRBV29-1,TRBJ1-2,CSVDLTAGGYTF,TGCAGCGTTGATTTGACAGCCGGGGGCTACACCTTC
.,TRBD2,TRBV6-8,TRBJ2-7,CASSPALAGGSSYEQYF,TGTGCCAGCAGCCCCGCTCTAGCGGGAGGATCTTCCTACGAGCAGTACTTC